The TCR beta chain under discussion was sequenced for a study of T cells in Graves' hyperthyroidism and ophthalmopathy (dated by TCRdb to between 2018 and 2021). As for the study more broadly: Peripheral blood was sampled at the time of initial diagnosis, prior to any treatment. Once sampling was done, hyperthyroidism patients were given methimazole at a starting dose of 30 mg daily, whereas ophthalmopathy patients were given high-dose intravenous methylprednisolone. To identify distinguishing TCR V-J signatures, a discovery cohort of about a hundred patients was used, comprising 43 with Graves' ophthalmopathy and around 57 with stable Graves' hyperthyroidism. Whether ophthalmopathy could be predicted prospectively was tested in an independent validation cohort made up of under 20 hyperthyroidism patients plus 17 patients who later progressed to ophthalmopathy. The roughly 100 discovery patients were randomly split 7:3 into training and test sets. The paper reports TCR Vbeta CDR3 sequencing of roughly 140 peripheral blood samples: around 41 ophthalmopathy, approximately 74 hyperthyroidism and 17 progressor patients. Thyroid tissue and blood T-cell repertoires from about six Graves' hyperthyroidism patients were also compared in the study.

The hyperthyroidism patients were between 18 and 65 years old and newly diagnosed, with a disease duration of less than 2 months. Any patient with an uncontrolled infection, another autoimmune disease, pregnancy or lactation was excluded. Clinical symptoms, serum thyroxine and TRAb, thyroid ultrasound, and orbital computed tomography formed the basis for the diagnoses. Blood from progressor patients was collected at the time of first diagnosis with hyperthyroidism, before any ophthalmopathy symptoms had appeared. PBMCs were separated from roughly 9.3 ml of fresh peripheral blood using Ficoll-Paque density gradient centrifugation. Patients classed as progressors first received a Graves' hyperthyroidism diagnosis and then went on to develop ophthalmopathy during follow-up. Trizol reagent was used to extract total RNA, and RNA quality was then checked on an Agilent 2100 Bioanalyzer. General findings and caveats noted by the study authors: In validation, the model predicted progression to ophthalmopathy a median of about 6 months before onset, with about 71% sensitivity and around 76% specificity. Ophthalmopathy was separated from stable hyperthyroidism by a 13 V-J signature model, with approximately 86% sensitivity and just over 81% specificity obtained in cross-validation and 80%/75% obtained in testing. Most expanded thyroid clonotypes (frequency above 0.001) were also detected in blood, suggesting blood repertoires may reflect thyroid immune responses. Sample size was not statistically predetermined, and investigators were not blinded to group allocation.

TCR beta CDR3 regions were amplified from RNA transcripts. The TCR CDR3 was subjected to a first round of RT-PCR using the HTBI primer set and the Qiagen OneStep RT-PCR kit. The libraries were constructed in a second round of multiplex PCR and then size-selected and purified. Libraries were sequenced paired-end with 100 bp reads on an Illumina HiSeq2000. In the paper's pipeline: SOAPnuke was used to process the raw data, removing reads that contained adapters or uncalled bases, had a mean Phred below 15, or lacked an exact match to the constant primer or identifier. COPE v1.2.5 was used to merge high-quality paired reads, and clonotypes were defined as unique nucleotide sequences. MiTCR v1.1 was used to align the clonotypes against IMGT TRBV, TRBD and TRBJ reference segments. The analysis included only V-J combinations with a frequency above 0.0001, which together covered roughly 99% of the repertoires. The TCS score was defined as F50 (clonal expansion) divided by E x V (chaos), with BLOSUM62-based TCRdist calculated between CDR3 peptides within each V-J. Welch's t-statistics and random forest reduced roughly 500 V-J features to 10 to 15, which were used in a naive Bayes classifier (R e1071). Through fastp at Q25 and MiXCR, TCRdb rebuilt clones from the public reads, retaining in-frame beta chains. Each CDR3 protein gets just one entry, which takes the most common genes and DNA from the rows behind it. V and J calls and clone size were set by TCRdb, not the authors. In all, the sample holds roughly 580,000 distinct CDR3 sequences, and over 11% of those were seen once. The ten biggest clones cover 5.8% of the sample.

From the cysteine up to the phenylalanine, the CDR3 has a length of 15 residues. The read is trimmed to its CDR3 DNA, 45 bases read in frame from base 1. CDR1 and CDR2 were assigned from the germline V gene as ENHRY and SYGVKD. This clonotype has at least ten counts. No cognate antigen has been identified for it. A junction boundary mismatches the germline segment, possibly from a read error. Sequenced sample: blood. This TCR derives from a woman in her twenties or thirties with Graves' hyperthyroidism that later progressed to Graves' ophthalmopathy. The chain uses TRBV10-3 and TRBJ1-2, with 8 bases in between that match TRBD1. For the CDR3, the sequence is CAISESTGVYYGYSF. In nucleotides, the sequence is TGTGCCATCAGTGAGTCGACAGGGGTCTACTATGGCTACTCCTTC.